The 29 T cell receptor beta chains below come from one sample, sequenced in a study of cytomegalovirus exposure and HLA in healthy donors. The table came from immunoSEQ multiplex PCR; TCRdb's copy has only in-frame clones and leaves some out. The sample has about 130,000 clones; under 90% are singletons. What was sequenced was PBMCs. All receptors come from a woman between 18 and 29 years old in good health and CMV-seronegative.

This chain's CDR3 is CASGLVLRRQQETQYF. DNA of the CDR3: TGTGCTAGTGGTTTGGTCCTAAGACGACAACAAGAGACCCAGTACTTC. V is TRBV12-5 and J is TRBJ2-5; D is unresolved. The CDR3 extends over 16 amino acids. V was cut by 0 bases and J by 2 bases, with 13 bases left in between. Looked up from germline, CDR1 is LGHNT and CDR2 is FRNRAP.

CDR3 in amino acids: CASSQNSGLASGEQYF. The CDR3 DNA reads TGTGCCAGCAGCCAAAACTCGGGACTAGCGTCGGGGGAGCAGTACTTC. The chain has TRBV7-2 and TRBJ2-7, with 10 bases aligning to TRBD2. Germline CDR1 reads SGHTA; CDR2 reads FQGNSA. Unmatched junction bases numbered 14, after V lost 5 bases and J lost 7 bases. The CDR3 sequence is 16 residues long.

This rearrangement joins TRBV5-1 to TRBJ1-1, with D possibly TRBD1 on 6 matching bases. Germline assignment: CDR1 SGHRS and CDR2 YFSETQ. Between the trimmed V and J ends, which lost 7 bases and 3 bases, there was a span of 19 bases. The CDR3 is 15 amino acids. DNA of the CDR3: TGCGCCAGCTCCCGAGGTGGGGGCAAGGACACTGAAGCTTTCTTT. Its translation: CASSRGGGKDTEAFF.

V gene TRBV4-1 combines with J gene TRBJ2-3; TRBD2 agrees at 14 bases. The CDR3 spans 22 residues. With V trimmed by 2 bases and J by 0 bases, 16 bases remained unmatched. CDR1 is MGHRA, CDR2 YSYEKL, per germline. CDR3 in amino acids: CASSQPPGTSGREGFSTDTQYF. Written as DNA, the CDR3 is TGCGCCAGCAGCCAACCCCCCGGGACTAGCGGGAGAGAGGGTTTTAGCACAGATACGCAGTATTTT.

This rearrangement joins TRBV11-3 to TRBJ1-1, with D tentatively TRBD1 (5 bases). This CDR3 spans 15 amino acids. The V and J ends lost 5 bases and 5 bases respectively, with 18 bases between them. CDR1 and CDR2 (germline): SGHNT, YENEEA. The CDR3 coding sequence is TGTGCCAGCAGCCTGTTAGTGGCCAGGGCGACTGAAGCTTTCTTT. Translating gives CASSLLVARATEAFF.

V is TRBV5-1 and J is TRBJ2-6; no clear D gene. The CDR3 covers 15 residues. V shed 1 base and J shed 2 bases, with 7 bases lying between them. Germline lookup yields CDR1 SGHRS and CDR2 YFSETQ. Written as DNA, the CDR3 is TGCGCCAGCAGCTTGTTACTGCCTGGGGCCAACGTCCTGACTTTC. Translating it yields CASSLLLPGANVLTF.

The rearrangement joins TRBV19 to TRBJ2-2, with D uncertain. The CDR3 is 14 amino acids. V was trimmed by 6 bases and J by 4 bases, leaving 12 bases between them. The germline CDR1 and CDR2 sequences are LNHDA and SQIVND (reference sequence). CDR3 coding DNA: TGTGCCAGTAGCCCCTATGAAATCACCGGGGAGCTGTTTTTT. Translated, it gives CASSPYEITGELFF.

V and J are TRBV6-1 and TRBJ1-2; D gene ambiguous. Trimming pared 8 bases from V and 3 bases from J, leaving 16 bases between. In germline, CDR1 is MNHNS, CDR2 SASEGT. The CDR3 sequence is 14 residues long. The CDR3: CASPSGGRDYGYTF. The CDR3 coding sequence is TGTGCCAGCCCGAGCGGCGGGAGGGACTATGGCTACACCTTC.

The V and J genes are TRBV5-4 and TRBJ1-1; a weak D match, TRBD1 (6 bases). The CDR3 is made up of 15 amino acids. Germline V gene sequence: CDR1 SGHNT, CDR2 YYREEE (reference sequence). V was cut by 4 bases and J by 2 bases, with 15 bases left in between. The CDR3 spells CASSRGARSNTEAFF. Here the CDR3 DNA reads TGTGCCAGCAGCCGGGGGGCCAGAAGTAACACTGAAGCTTTCTTT. Full variable domain (outside the CDR3, taken from reference TRBV5-4 and TRBJ1-1): ETGVTQSPTHLIKTRGQQVTLRCSSQSGHNTVSWYQQALGQGPQFIFQYYREEENGRGNFPPRFSGLQFPNYSSELNVNALELDDSALYLCASSRGARSNTEAFFGQGTRLTVV.

The rearrangement links TRBV10-3 to TRBJ2-3; 9 nucleotides agree with TRBD1. The germline V gene encodes CDR1 ENHRY and CDR2 SYGVKD. The ends lost 6 bases at V and 3 bases at J; junction bases unmatched: 4. The CDR3 is made up of 14 amino acids. The CDR3 DNA sequence: TGTGCCATCAGCCCCGGGACAGGGACAGATACGCAGTATTTT. Translated, it gives CAISPGTGTDTQYF.

The chain uses TRBV11-3 and TRBJ2-5, with 11 bases lining up with TRBD1. Germline trimming cut 5 bases from V and 5 bases from J; bases unmatched to any gene: 7. CDR3 length: 15 amino acids. The germline gives CDR1 SGHNT, CDR2 YENEEA. The CDR3 region has the DNA TGTGCCAGCAGCCTCGGGACAGGGGGGGTTGAGACCCAGTACTTC. Encoded protein: CASSLGTGGVETQYF.

V and J are TRBV7-9 and TRBJ2-2; TRBD2 aligns across 7 bases. The length of the CDR3 is 16 residues. The V gene end was trimmed by 5 bases and the J gene end by 0 bases; junction bases not matched to a gene: 6. The germline gives CDR1 SEHNR, CDR2 FQNEAQ (reference sequence). CDR3 amino acids: CASSRDYVTNTGELFF. Here the CDR3 DNA reads TGTGCCAGCAGCCGGGACTACGTAACGAACACCGGGGAGCTGTTTTTT.

This chain links TRBV6-4 with TRBJ2-6, with D perhaps TRBD1 (6 bases). Germline loops: CDR1 MRHNA, CDR2 SNTAGT. V was trimmed by 5 bases and J by 4 bases, leaving 18 bases between them. The CDR3 covers 17 residues. This CDR3 reads CASSYSSGAQGANVLTF. CDR3 nucleotide sequence: TGTGCCAGCAGTTACAGCTCAGGGGCGCAGGGGGCCAACGTCCTGACTTTC.

V usage is TRBV4-1 and J usage is TRBJ2-1; TRBD1 agrees at 8 bases. The junction had 10 bases not matched to a gene; V was cut back by 5 bases and J by 1 base. Germline CDR1 MGHRA, CDR2 YSYEKL. The CDR3 sequence is 17 residues long. The CDR3 loop is CASSGQGSRWSYNEQFF. CDR3 nucleotide sequence: TGCGCCAGCAGCGGACAGGGTTCACGGTGGTCCTACAATGAGCAGTTCTTC.

The chain couples TRBV19 to TRBJ1-5; the D is unclear. Germline-derived CDR1 and CDR2 are LNHDA and SQIVND (reference sequence). The V end was cut by 1 base, the J end by 0 bases, with 4 bases between. The CDR3 extends over 14 amino acids. The CDR3 region is CASSIVHSNQPQHF. The CDR3 region has the DNA TGTGCCAGTAGTATAGTTCATAGCAATCAGCCCCAGCATTTT.

This clone was seen once. The chain has TRBV4-1 and TRBJ2-2; TRBD1 matches 7 bases. The CDR3 has 15 residues. V was clipped by 2 bases and J by 3 bases; unmatched bases: 3. Germline CDR1 reads MGHRA; CDR2 reads YSYEKL. As DNA, the CDR3 is TGCGCCAGCAGCCAACCCGACAGGGACACCGGGGAGCTGTTTTTT. Protein sequence: CASSQPDRDTGELFF.

The chain is built from TRBV6-6 and TRBJ1-2, with D possibly matching TRBD1 (5 bases). The CDR3 is 13 residues long. Deletions cut 8 bases from V and 6 bases from J, with 16 bases between. Germline V gives CDR1 MNHNY, CDR2 SVGAGI (reference sequence). CDR3 sequence reads: CASSPRGLDGYTF. The CDR3 DNA reads as TGTGCCAGCTCGCCGCGGGGGTTGGATGGCTACACCTTC.

This chain links TRBV29-1 with TRBJ1-2, with 7 bases that match TRBD1. The trim removed 7 bases at V and 3 bases at J, leaving 5 bases unmatched. Germline values: CDR1 SQVTM, CDR2 ANQGSEA. The CDR3 consists of 12 residues. The CDR3, as DNA: TGCAGCGCCTGGACAGGAGACTATGGCTACACCTTC. Amino acids: CSAWTGDYGYTF.

The V gene is TRBV29-1, the J gene TRBJ2-3, with D possibly TRBD2 on 5 matching bases. The length of the CDR3 is 13 residues. Deletions cut 4 bases from V and 2 bases from J, with 10 bases between. The germline gives CDR1 SQVTM, CDR2 ANQGSEA. This CDR3 is CSVVAGLTDTQYF. In DNA form, the CDR3 reads TGCAGCGTTGTGGCAGGACTCACAGATACGCAGTATTTT.

This clone was observed a handful of times. The genes are TRBV7-9 and TRBJ2-1; 8 positions match TRBD1. The germline V gene has CDR1 SEHNR and CDR2 FQNEAQ (reference sequence). There are 15 residues in the CDR3. Trimming removed 5 bases from V and 5 bases from J; junction bases left unmatched: 8. The CDR3 DNA is TGTGCCAGCAGCCCGCGACAGGGGCCGGACAATGAGCAGTTCTTC. Amino acid sequence: CASSPRQGPDNEQFF.

CDR3 DNA: TGCAGCGTGCAGACAGGGAGGACTAATGAAAAACTGTTTTTT. This translates into CSVQTGRTNEKLFF. V is TRBV29-1 and J is TRBJ1-4, with 7 bases that match TRBD1. Germline V gives CDR1 SQVTM, CDR2 ANQGSEA. This CDR3 has 14 amino acids. Losses at the gene ends were 6 bases for V and 2 bases for J; bases not matched to a gene: 6.

The chain links TRBV6-5 to TRBJ2-7, with a possible D match to TRBD2 (7 bases). The germline V gene encodes CDR1 MNHEY and CDR2 SVGAGI. CDR3 size: 14 residues. Deletions cut 0 bases from V and 4 bases from J, with 10 bases between. CDR3 loop: CASSYSGGRYEQYF. The DNA of the CDR3 is TGTGCCAGCAGTTACTCCGGGGGGCGGTACGAGCAGTACTTC.

V usage is TRBV19 and J usage is TRBJ1-2; TRBD1 is a possible D gene (5 bases). Germline-derived CDR1 and CDR2 are LNHDA and SQIVND (reference sequence). Trimming pared 7 bases from V and 8 bases from J, leaving 14 bases between. The CDR3 is 12 residues long. CDR3 bases: TGTGCCAGTACCCCCGGGGGGTGGGGCTACACCTTC. Translation: CASTPGGWGYTF.

In its sample, this clone was seen once. This chain links TRBV5-6 with TRBJ2-7; perhaps TRBD1 as D (5 bases). V lost 4 bases and J 2 bases, leaving 16 bases between the germline ends. This CDR3 has 15 amino acids. Germline-derived CDR1 and CDR2 are SGHDT and YYEEEE. The CDR3 nucleotides read TGTGCCAGCAGCCGACTGCAGGGAAAGGCCTACGAGCAGTACTTC. Protein: CASSRLQGKAYEQYF.

The rearrangement joins TRBV7-9 to TRBJ2-7, with D tentatively TRBD1 (6 bases). CDR3 length equals 12 residues. Germline V CDR1 and CDR2: SEHNR, FQNEAQ (reference sequence). Trimming left V 6 bases short and J 5 bases short, with 11 bases between. CDR3: CASRQGEDEQYF. The CDR3 nucleotides are TGTGCCAGCAGACAGGGAGAGGACGAGCAGTACTTC.

The V and J genes are TRBV10-1 and TRBJ2-7; TRBD1 aligns across 9 bases. The V segment lost 2 bases and the J segment 4 bases; nucleotides outside the gene matches: 0. CDR1 WNHNN and CDR2 SYGVQD come from the germline V gene (reference sequence). The CDR3 length is 13 residues. The CDR3: CASSEGQGYEQYF. Written as DNA, the CDR3 is TGCGCCAGCAGTGAGGGACAGGGGTACGAGCAGTACTTC.

This clone was recorded a few times. The rearrangement joins TRBV6-5 to TRBJ1-3; 8 nucleotides line up with TRBD1. The ends lost 6 bases at V and 6 bases at J; junction bases unmatched: 4. CDR1 and CDR2 (germline): MNHEY, SVGAGI. CDR3 size: 13 residues. CDR3 in amino acids: CASSQDRENTIYF. The CDR3 DNA sequence: TGTGCCAGCAGCCAGGACAGGGAAAACACCATATATTTT.

The chain carries TRBV6-1 and TRBJ1-5; D remains unclear. CDR1 is MNHNS, CDR2 SASEGT, per germline. Deletions cut 0 bases from V and 0 bases from J, with 12 bases between. The CDR3 runs to 17 residues. The CDR3 DNA sequence: TGTGCCAGCAGTGAAGCGATGATGAGGTATAGCAATCAGCCCCAGCATTTT. Its translation: CASSEAMMRYSNQPQHF.

A few counts support this clone. The chain has TRBV29-1 and TRBJ1-1; 7 bases agree with TRBD1. CDR3 size: 17 residues. Germline CDR1 SQVTM, CDR2 ANQGSEA. Trimming cost V 6 bases and J 1 base; bases outside gene matches: 17. The DNA for the CDR3 is TGCAGCGTACAATCTGGAGGGGGCGGAATGGCGAACACTGAAGCTTTCTTT. Protein product: CSVQSGGGGMANTEAFF.